A selection of T cell receptor beta chains follows, all from one sample in a study of blood T cell repertoires in COVID-19. Produced via immunoSEQ multiplex PCR; TCRdb's table is partial and in-frame only. The table shows some 66,000 clones, with around 93% occurring only once. The sequencing input was peripheral blood. The receptors derive from a man between 65 and 85 years old with active COVID-19. CDR3s include the opening cysteine and the closing phenylalanine or tryptophan. D genes are given only for firm matches. The size field is filled for only some rows; it gives once, few, many or a size class.

J: TRBJ2-1
V: TRBV7-7
D: NA
size: NA
DNA: TGTGCTAGCAGCTTAGCAGCAGCGAGCTCCTACAATGAGCAGTTCTTC
CDR3: CASSLAAASSYNEQFF

J: TRBJ1-5
V: TRBV19
D: TRBD1
size: NA
DNA: TGTGCCAGTAGTAAGACATCCGGGACAGCCTTGGGGCAGCCCCAGCATTTT
CDR3: CASSKTSGTALGQPQHF

J: TRBJ1-2
V: TRBV4-1
D: TRBD1
size: few
DNA: TGCGCCAGCAGCCAAGATAGAATGACAGGGGATTACACCTTC
CDR3: CASSQDRMTGDYTF

J: TRBJ1-1
V: TRBV5-6
D: TRBD1
size: NA
DNA: TGTGCCAGCAGCTTGAGGCAGGGGGCTATGAACACTGAAGCTTTCTTT
CDR3: CASSLRQGAMNTEAFF

J: TRBJ1-5
V: TRBV27
D: NA
size: few
DNA: TGTGCCAGCAGTCTCCAGGGGCAGCCCCAGCATTTT
CDR3: CASSLQGQPQHF

J: TRBJ1-4
V: TRBV9
D: TRBD1
size: NA
DNA: TGTGCCAGCAGCGCAACGGGACAGCTTAATGAAAAACTGTTTTTT
CDR3: CASSATGQLNEKLFF

J: TRBJ2-5
V: TRBV5-4
D: NA
size: NA
DNA: TGTGCCAGCAGCTCGTTGGCCAGAGTGGAGGGAGAGACCCAGTACTTC
CDR3: CASSSLARVEGETQYF

J: TRBJ2-1
V: TRBV7-9
D: TRBD2
size: NA
DNA: TGTGCCAGCAGCTTAGCAGCGGGGGGGTTAAATGAGCAGTTCTTC
CDR3: CASSLAAGGLNEQFF

J: TRBJ2-3
V: TRBV19
D: TRBD1
size: NA
DNA: TGTGCCAGTAGTATAGTGGGGAGGGGACAGGGGGCAAATACGCAGTATTTT
CDR3: CASSIVGRGQGANTQYF

J: TRBJ2-1
V: TRBV5-1
D: NA
size: NA
DNA: TGCGCCAGCAGCTTGGGAGCCTATGAGCAGTTCTTC
CDR3: CASSLGAYEQFF

J: TRBJ1-2
V: TRBV18
D: NA
size: few
DNA: TGTGCCAGCTCAGAGTTGGCAGGCAACAACCAAGGCTACACCTTC
CDR3: CASSELAGNNQGYTF

J: TRBJ2-7
V: TRBV4-2
D: TRBD2
size: NA
DNA: TGTGCCAGCAGCCAACTAGCGGGCTACGAGCAGTACTTC
CDR3: CASSQLAGYEQYF

J: TRBJ2-1
V: TRBV11-2
D: NA
size: NA
DNA: TGTGCCAGCAGCTTAGAACGCGCGGCGGACAATGAGCAGTTCTTC
CDR3: CASSLERAADNEQFF

J: TRBJ1-2
V: TRBV28
D: NA
size: NA
DNA: TGTGCCAGCACCTCGGACAGCTATGGCTACACCTTC
CDR3: CASTSDSYGYTF

J: TRBJ2-5
V: TRBV29-1
D: NA
size: NA
DNA: TGCAGCGTTGACTATGGGGGGGGGCGAGAGACCCAGTACTTC
CDR3: CSVDYGGGRETQYF

J: TRBJ2-3
V: TRBV5-1
D: TRBD1
size: NA
DNA: TGCGCCAGCACGCGGGACAGGCCGTCAGATACGCAGTATTTT
CDR3: CASTRDRPSDTQYF

J: TRBJ2-1
V: TRBV7-8
D: TRBD2
size: NA
DNA: TGTGCCAGCAGCTTCTCGACACTAGCGGGGGGGCCAAATGAGCAGTTCTTC
CDR3: CASSFSTLAGGPNEQFF

J: TRBJ2-1
V: TRBV3-1/TRBV3-2
D: TRBD2
size: NA
DNA: TGTGCCAGCAGCCAGGGACTAGTTCCCGGGGAGCAGTTCTTC
CDR3: CASSQGLVPGEQFF

J: TRBJ2-3
V: TRBV5-1
D: NA
size: once
DNA: TGCGCCAGCAGGCCGCCAACAGGGGGGGAAAATACGCAGTATTTT
CDR3: CASRPPTGGENTQYF

J: TRBJ1-4
V: TRBV6-5
D: TRBD1
size: NA
DNA: TGTGCCAGCAGCCCAGGGGGAGGAAATGAAAAACTGTTTTTT
CDR3: CASSPGGGNEKLFF

J: TRBJ1-1
V: TRBV7-8
D: NA
size: NA
DNA: TGTGCCAGCAGCTTAGGGAGGGGGAACACTGAAGCTTTCTTT
CDR3: CASSLGRGNTEAFF

J: TRBJ2-7
V: TRBV4-1
D: TRBD2
size: NA
DNA: TGCGCCAGCAGCCAAGAGCCCGGGACTAGCGGGTCCGAGCAGTACTTC
CDR3: CASSQEPGTSGSEQYF

J: TRBJ1-3
V: TRBV18
D: NA
size: NA
DNA: TGTGCCAGCTCACCTATACGACAGGACTCTGGAAACACCATATATTTT
CDR3: CASSPIRQDSGNTIYF

J: TRBJ2-2
V: TRBV15
D: TRBD1
size: NA
DNA: TGTGCCACCAGCAGAGATTTTTTATCTCGAGGGGGCGATCGTACCACCGGGGAGCTGTTTTTT
CDR3: CATSRDFLSRGGDRTTGELFF

J: TRBJ2-3
V: TRBV6-5
D: TRBD2
size: NA
DNA: TGTGCCAGCAGTTACGAGGGCGGGGGGGCTTCAGATACGCAGTATTTT
CDR3: CASSYEGGGASDTQYF

J: TRBJ2-1
V: TRBV29-1
D: NA
size: NA
DNA: TGCAGCTCCTTGGCGGGATCCTTAGGGAACAATGAGCAGTTCTTC
CDR3: CSSLAGSLGNNEQFF

J: TRBJ2-1
V: TRBV18
D: TRBD2
size: NA
DNA: TGTGCCAGCTCACCACCTCTGGGAGGGTCCCACAATGAGCAGTTCTTC
CDR3: CASSPPLGGSHNEQFF

J: TRBJ1-2
V: TRBV6-2/TRBV6-3
D: NA
size: NA
DNA: TGTGCCAGCAGTTCAGGAGTAGGGGTTTATGGCTACACCTTC
CDR3: CASSSGVGVYGYTF

J: TRBJ2-3
V: TRBV6-9
D: NA
size: NA
DNA: TGTGCCAGCAGTTTCGACAGACTCACAGATACGCAGTATTTT
CDR3: CASSFDRLTDTQYF

J: TRBJ2-3
V: TRBV3-1/TRBV3-2
D: TRBD2
size: NA
DNA: TGTGCCAGCAGCCAATCTAGCGGGGGTCTCACAGATACGCAGTATTTT
CDR3: CASSQSSGGLTDTQYF

J: TRBJ2-7
V: TRBV7-8
D: TRBD1
size: NA
DNA: TGTGCCAGCAGCAAGGACAGGCCCTCGATCTACGAGCAGTACTTC
CDR3: CASSKDRPSIYEQYF

J: TRBJ2-2
V: TRBV3-1/TRBV3-2
D: NA
size: NA
DNA: TGTGCCAGCAGCCAACAAGGGGGGGCTAGCACCGGGGAGCTGTTTTTT
CDR3: CASSQQGGASTGELFF

J: TRBJ2-7
V: TRBV11-1
D: TRBD2
size: once
DNA: TGTGCCAGCAGCTTAATTGCGGGGAGGGACTACGAGCAGTACTTC
CDR3: CASSLIAGRDYEQYF

J: TRBJ2-5
V: TRBV7-2
D: TRBD2
size: once
DNA: TGTGCCAGCAGCTTAGCGGCGACTAGCGGGGTTGGAGAGACCCAGTACTTC
CDR3: CASSLAATSGVGETQYF

J: TRBJ2-2
V: TRBV6-5
D: NA
size: once
DNA: TGTGCCAGCAGACCTCAGGGGGGTAACACCGGGGAGCTGTTTTTT
CDR3: CASRPQGGNTGELFF

J: TRBJ1-1
V: TRBV25-1
D: NA
size: NA
DNA: TGTGCCAGCAGCTGGGGCCGATTCACTGAAGCTTTCTTT
CDR3: CASSWGRFTEAFF

J: TRBJ1-4
V: TRBV6-2/TRBV6-3
D: NA
size: NA
DNA: TGTGCCAGCAGTTTTGGTCGGGGAACTAATGAAAAACTGTTTTTT
CDR3: CASSFGRGTNEKLFF

J: TRBJ1-1
V: TRBV25-1
D: NA
size: NA
DNA: TGTGCCAGCAAAGACATATTGAACACTGAAGCTTTCTTT
CDR3: CASKDILNTEAFF

J: TRBJ2-5
V: TRBV29-1
D: TRBD1
size: NA
DNA: TGCAGCGCTTATAGGGACAGGGTCGGGACCCAGTACTTC
CDR3: CSAYRDRVGTQYF

J: TRBJ2-1
V: TRBV5-1
D: NA
size: NA
DNA: TGCGCCAGCAGCCCGGACTCGATTAAGTACAATGAGCAGTTCTTC
CDR3: CASSPDSIKYNEQFF

J: TRBJ2-7
V: TRBV19
D: TRBD1
size: NA
DNA: TGTGCCAGTAGTATAAGGGACAGGGCCTACGAGCAGTACTTC
CDR3: CASSIRDRAYEQYF

J: TRBJ2-1
V: TRBV4-1
D: TRBD1
size: NA
DNA: TGCGCCAGCCTTCAGCCGGGACAGGGGTGGAATGAGCAGTTCTTC
CDR3: CASLQPGQGWNEQFF

J: TRBJ1-4
V: TRBV18
D: NA
size: NA
DNA: TGTGCCAGCTCACCCCGGACAGCTCAAAATGAAAAACTGTTTTTT
CDR3: CASSPRTAQNEKLFF

J: TRBJ1-5
V: TRBV6-6
D: TRBD1
size: NA
DNA: TGTGCCAGCAAGGAGGGGGCGGACAATCAGCCCCAGCATTTT
CDR3: CASKEGADNQPQHF

J: TRBJ1-5
V: TRBV18
D: TRBD1
size: NA
DNA: TGTGCCAGCTCTCGGACAGGGAGTATGGGCAATCAGCCCCAGCATTTT
CDR3: CASSRTGSMGNQPQHF

J: TRBJ2-1
V: TRBV29-1
D: NA
size: NA
DNA: TGCAGCGTTCTTCTACAGGGCTACAATGAGCAGTTCTTC
CDR3: CSVLLQGYNEQFF

J: TRBJ2-2
V: TRBV5-6
D: NA
size: NA
DNA: TGTGCCAGCAGCTTGGAGCTCAGGGCGAACACCGGGGAGCTGTTTTTT
CDR3: CASSLELRANTGELFF

J: TRBJ1-3
V: TRBV5-6
D: NA
size: NA
DNA: TGTGCCAGCAGCCTTAGGGGATCCGGAAACACCATATATTTT
CDR3: CASSLRGSGNTIYF

J: TRBJ2-5
V: TRBV12-5
D: NA
size: NA
DNA: TGTGCTAGTGGTTTCGGAGGGGGCTACCAAGAGACCCAGTACTTC
CDR3: CASGFGGGYQETQYF